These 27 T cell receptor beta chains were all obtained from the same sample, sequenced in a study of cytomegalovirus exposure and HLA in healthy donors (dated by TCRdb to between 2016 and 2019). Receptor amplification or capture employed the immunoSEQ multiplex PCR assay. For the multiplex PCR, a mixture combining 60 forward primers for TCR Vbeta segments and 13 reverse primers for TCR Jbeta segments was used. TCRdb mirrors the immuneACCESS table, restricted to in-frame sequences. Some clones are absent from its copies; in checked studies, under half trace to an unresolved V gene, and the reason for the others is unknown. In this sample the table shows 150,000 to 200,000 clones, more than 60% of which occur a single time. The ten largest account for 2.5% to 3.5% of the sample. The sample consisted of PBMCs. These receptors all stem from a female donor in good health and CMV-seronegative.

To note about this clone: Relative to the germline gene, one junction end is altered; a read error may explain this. The CDR3 DNA sequence: TGTGCCTGCAGGCTGGCAGGGTCACTCACCGGGGAGCTGTTTTTT. It specifies CACRLAGSLTGELFF. The chain is built from TRBV7-9 and TRBJ2-2; weak D call: TRBD1 (5 bases). The CDR3 extends over 15 amino acids. The germline V gene encodes CDR1 SEHNR and CDR2 FQNEAQ (reference sequence).

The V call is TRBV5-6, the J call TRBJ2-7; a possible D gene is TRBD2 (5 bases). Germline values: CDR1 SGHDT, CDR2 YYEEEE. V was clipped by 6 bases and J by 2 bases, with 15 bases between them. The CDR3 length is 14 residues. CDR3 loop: CASTLSGSPYEQYF. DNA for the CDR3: TGTGCCAGCACCTTAAGCGGCAGCCCCTACGAGCAGTACTTC.

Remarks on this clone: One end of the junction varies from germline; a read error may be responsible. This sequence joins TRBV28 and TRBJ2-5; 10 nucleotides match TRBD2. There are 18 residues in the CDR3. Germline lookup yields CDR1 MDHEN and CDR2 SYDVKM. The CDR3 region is CASGLRFPLAGVGETQYF. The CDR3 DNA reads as TGTGCCAGCGGTTTAAGGTTCCCCCTAGCGGGAGTTGGGGAGACCCAGTACTTC.

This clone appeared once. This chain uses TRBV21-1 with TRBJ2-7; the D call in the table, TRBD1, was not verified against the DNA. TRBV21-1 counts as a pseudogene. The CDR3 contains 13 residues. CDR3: CASTIPQGYEQYF. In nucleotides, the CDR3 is TGTGCCAGCACCATCCCACAGGGATACGAGCAGTACTTC.

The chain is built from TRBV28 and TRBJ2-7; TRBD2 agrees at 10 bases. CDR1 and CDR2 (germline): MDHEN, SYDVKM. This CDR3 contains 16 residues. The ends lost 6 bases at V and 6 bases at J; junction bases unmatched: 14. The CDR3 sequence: CASSPLRVAGGGEQYF. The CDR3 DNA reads TGTGCCAGCAGCCCTCTAAGGGTAGCGGGAGGAGGCGAGCAGTACTTC.

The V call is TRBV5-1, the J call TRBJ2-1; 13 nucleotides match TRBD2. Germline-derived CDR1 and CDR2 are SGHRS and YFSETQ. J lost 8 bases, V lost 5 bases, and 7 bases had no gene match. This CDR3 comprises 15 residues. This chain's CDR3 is CASSQTSGRWDEQFF. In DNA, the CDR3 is TGCGCCAGCAGTCAGACTAGCGGGAGGTGGGATGAGCAGTTCTTC.

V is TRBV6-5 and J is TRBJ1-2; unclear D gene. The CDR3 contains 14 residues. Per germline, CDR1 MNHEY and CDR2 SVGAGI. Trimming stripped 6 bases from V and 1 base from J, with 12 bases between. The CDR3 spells CASRSVAINYGYTF. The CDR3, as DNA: TGTGCCAGCAGATCAGTAGCTATTAACTATGGCTACACCTTC.

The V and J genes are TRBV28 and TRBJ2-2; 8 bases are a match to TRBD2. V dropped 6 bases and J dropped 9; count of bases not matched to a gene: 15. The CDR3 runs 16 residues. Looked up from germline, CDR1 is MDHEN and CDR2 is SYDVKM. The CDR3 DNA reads TGTGCCAGCAGCCGGGGGGGGAGCGGGAGATTGCGGGAGCTGTTTTTT. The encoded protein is CASSRGGSGRLRELFF.

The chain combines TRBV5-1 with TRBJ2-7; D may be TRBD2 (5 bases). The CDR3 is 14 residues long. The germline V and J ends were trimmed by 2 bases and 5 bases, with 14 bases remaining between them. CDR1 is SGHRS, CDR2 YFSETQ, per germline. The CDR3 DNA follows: TGCGCCAGCAGCTTCACGCGCGAGGGCAACGAGCAGTACTTC. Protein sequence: CASSFTREGNEQYF.

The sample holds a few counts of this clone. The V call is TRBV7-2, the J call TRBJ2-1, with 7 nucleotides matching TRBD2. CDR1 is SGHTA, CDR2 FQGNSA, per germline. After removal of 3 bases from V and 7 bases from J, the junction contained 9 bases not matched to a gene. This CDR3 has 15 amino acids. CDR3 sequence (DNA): TGTGCCAGCAGCTTGAGGGAGGGCCTTATGAATGAGCAGTTCTTC. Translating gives CASSLREGLMNEQFF.

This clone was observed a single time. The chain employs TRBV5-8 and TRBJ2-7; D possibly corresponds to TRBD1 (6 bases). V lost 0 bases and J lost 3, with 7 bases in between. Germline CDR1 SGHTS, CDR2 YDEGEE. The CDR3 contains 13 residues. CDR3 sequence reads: CASSLEQGYEQYF. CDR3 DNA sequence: TGTGCCAGCAGCTTGGAACAGGGCTACGAGCAGTACTTC.

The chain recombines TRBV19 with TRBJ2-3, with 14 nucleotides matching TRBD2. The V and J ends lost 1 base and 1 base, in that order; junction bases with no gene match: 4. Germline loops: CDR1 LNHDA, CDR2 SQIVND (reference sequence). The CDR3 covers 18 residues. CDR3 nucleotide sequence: TGTGCCAGTAGTATAGCGGGGACTAGCGGGAGCCGCACAGATACGCAGTATTTT. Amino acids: CASSIAGTSGSRTDTQYF.

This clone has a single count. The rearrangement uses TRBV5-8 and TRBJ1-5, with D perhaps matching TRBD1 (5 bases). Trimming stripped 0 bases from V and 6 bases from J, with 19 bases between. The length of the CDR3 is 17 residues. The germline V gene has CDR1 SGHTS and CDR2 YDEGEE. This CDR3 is CASSLAINLGGGQPQHF. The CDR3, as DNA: TGTGCCAGCAGCTTGGCTATCAACTTGGGGGGGGGTCAGCCCCAGCATTTT.

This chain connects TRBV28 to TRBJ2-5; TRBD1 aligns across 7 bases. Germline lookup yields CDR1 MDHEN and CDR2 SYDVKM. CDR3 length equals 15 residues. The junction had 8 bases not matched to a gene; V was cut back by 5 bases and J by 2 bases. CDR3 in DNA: TGTGCCAGCAGTACCCCCGACAGGGAACAAGAGACCCAGTACTTC. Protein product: CASSTPDREQETQYF.

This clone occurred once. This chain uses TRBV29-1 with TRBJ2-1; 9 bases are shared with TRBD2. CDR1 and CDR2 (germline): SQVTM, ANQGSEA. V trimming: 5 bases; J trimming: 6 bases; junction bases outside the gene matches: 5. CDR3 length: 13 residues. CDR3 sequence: CSVTSGPPNEQFF. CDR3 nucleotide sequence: TGCAGCGTTACTAGCGGGCCCCCCAATGAGCAGTTCTTC.

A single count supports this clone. DNA of the CDR3: TGTGCCAGCAGTGAAAGTTGGACAGGGGGTGAAAAACTGTTTTTT. Residues: CASSESWTGGEKLFF. The gene calls are TRBV2 and TRBJ1-4; 10 nucleotides agree with TRBD1. The CDR3 sequence is 15 residues long. CDR1 is SNHLY, CDR2 FYNNEI, per germline. V lost 2 bases, J lost 7 bases, and 4 bases stayed unmatched.

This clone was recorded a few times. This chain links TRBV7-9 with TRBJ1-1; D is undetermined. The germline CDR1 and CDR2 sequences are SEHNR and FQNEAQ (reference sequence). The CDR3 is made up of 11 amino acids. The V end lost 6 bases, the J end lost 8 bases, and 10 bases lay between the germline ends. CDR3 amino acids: CASRSGSEAFF. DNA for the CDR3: TGTGCCAGCAGGTCCGGGAGCGAAGCTTTCTTT.

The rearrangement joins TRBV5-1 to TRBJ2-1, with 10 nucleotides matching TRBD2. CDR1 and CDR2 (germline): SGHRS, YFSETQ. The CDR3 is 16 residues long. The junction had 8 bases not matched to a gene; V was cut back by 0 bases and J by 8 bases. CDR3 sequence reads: CASSLVPAGGNHEQFF. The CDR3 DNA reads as TGCGCCAGCAGCTTGGTCCCAGCGGGAGGGAATCATGAGCAGTTCTTC. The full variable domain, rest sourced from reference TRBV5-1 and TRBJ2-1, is KAGVTQTPRYLIKTRGQQVTLSCSPISGHRSVSWYQQTPGQGLQFLFEYFSETQRNKGNFPGRFSGRQFSNSRSEMNVSTLELGDSALYLCASSLVPAGGNHEQFFGPGTRLTVL.

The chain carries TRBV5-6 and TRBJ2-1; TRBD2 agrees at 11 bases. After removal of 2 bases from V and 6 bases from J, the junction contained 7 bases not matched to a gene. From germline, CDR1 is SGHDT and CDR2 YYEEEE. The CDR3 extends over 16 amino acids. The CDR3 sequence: CASSLASGGPLNEQFF. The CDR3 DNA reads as TGTGCCAGCAGCTTAGCTAGCGGGGGGCCGCTCAATGAGCAGTTCTTC.

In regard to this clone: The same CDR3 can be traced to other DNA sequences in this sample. The CDR3 sequence: CASSLDGVFDEQYF. The DNA for the CDR3 is TGCGCCAGCAGCCTGGACGGGGTTTTCGACGAGCAGTACTTC. The rearrangement uses TRBV5-1 and TRBJ2-7; D is perhaps TRBD2 (5 bases). The CDR3 length is 14 residues. Germline V lookup: CDR1 SGHRS, CDR2 YFSETQ. Trimming cost V 4 bases and J 5 bases, with 16 bases left between them.

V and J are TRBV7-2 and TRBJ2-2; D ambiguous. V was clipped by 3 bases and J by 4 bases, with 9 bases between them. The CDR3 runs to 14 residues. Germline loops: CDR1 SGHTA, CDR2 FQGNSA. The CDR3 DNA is TGTGCCAGCAGCTTCAACCGCGGCACCGGGGAGCTGTTTTTT. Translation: CASSFNRGTGELFF.

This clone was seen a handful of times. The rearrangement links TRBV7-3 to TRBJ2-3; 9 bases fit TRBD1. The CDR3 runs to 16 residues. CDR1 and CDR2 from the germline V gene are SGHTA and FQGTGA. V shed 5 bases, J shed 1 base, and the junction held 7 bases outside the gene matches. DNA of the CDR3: TGTGCCAGCAGCCAAACAGGGGGCGCAGGCACAGATACGCAGTATTTT. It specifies CASSQTGGAGTDTQYF. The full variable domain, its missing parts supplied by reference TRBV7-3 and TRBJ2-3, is GAGVSQTPSNKVTEKGKYVELRCDPISGHTALYWYRQSLGQGPEFLIYFQGTGAADDSGLPNDRFFAVRPEGSVSTLKIQRTERGDSAVYLCASSQTGGAGTDTQYFGPGTRLTVL.

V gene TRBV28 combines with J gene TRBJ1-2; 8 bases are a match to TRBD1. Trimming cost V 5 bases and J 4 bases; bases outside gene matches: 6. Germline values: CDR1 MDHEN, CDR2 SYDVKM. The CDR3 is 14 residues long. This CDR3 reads CASSGQGALYGYTF. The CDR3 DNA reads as TGTGCCAGCAGTGGACAGGGAGCCCTCTATGGCTACACCTTC.

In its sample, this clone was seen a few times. The CDR3 spells CASSRTERYTEAFF. For the CDR3, the DNA is TGTGCCAGCAGCAGGACTGAACGGTACACTGAAGCTTTCTTT. V usage is TRBV5-4 and J usage is TRBJ1-1; no clear D. The CDR3 contains 14 residues. Between the trimmed V and J ends, which lost 4 bases and 3 bases, there was a span of 13 bases. Germline-derived CDR1 and CDR2 are SGHNT and YYREEE (reference sequence).

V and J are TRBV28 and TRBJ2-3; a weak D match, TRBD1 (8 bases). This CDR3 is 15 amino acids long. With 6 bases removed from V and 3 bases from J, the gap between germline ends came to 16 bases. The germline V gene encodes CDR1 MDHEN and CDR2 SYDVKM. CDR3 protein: CASSWTGRGTDTQYF. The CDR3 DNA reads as TGTGCCAGCAGCTGGACAGGGAGGGGGACAGATACGCAGTATTTT.

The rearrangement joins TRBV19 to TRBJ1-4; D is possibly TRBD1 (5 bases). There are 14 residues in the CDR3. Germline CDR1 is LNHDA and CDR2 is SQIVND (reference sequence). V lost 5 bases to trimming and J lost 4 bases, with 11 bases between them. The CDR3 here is CASSFDRINEKLFF. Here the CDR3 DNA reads TGTGCCAGTAGTTTCGACAGAATTAATGAAAAACTGTTTTTT. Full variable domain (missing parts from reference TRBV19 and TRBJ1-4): DGGITQSPKYLFRKEGQNVTLSCEQNLNHDAMYWYRQDPGQGLRLIYYSQIVNDFQKGDIAEGYSVSREKKESFPLTVTSAQKNPTAFYLCASSFDRINEKLFFGSGTQLSVL.

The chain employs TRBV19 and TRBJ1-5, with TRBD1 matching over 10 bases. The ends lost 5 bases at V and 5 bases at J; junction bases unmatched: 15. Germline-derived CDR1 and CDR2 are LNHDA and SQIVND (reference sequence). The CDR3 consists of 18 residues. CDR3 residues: CASSSLLRDRGRDQPQHF. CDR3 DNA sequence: TGTGCCAGTAGTTCACTTCTCCGGGACAGGGGAAGAGATCAGCCCCAGCATTTT.